These 10 T cell receptor beta chains share one sample of origin, sequenced in a study of blood T cell repertoires in COVID-19. The method was immunoSEQ multiplex PCR; TCRdb's version includes in-frame clones alone and lacks a portion of them. The top ten hold approximately 1.1% of the sample, which has about 190,000 clones, more than 85% seen once. Material for sequencing was peripheral blood. These TCRs come from a man aged 30 to 45 with acute or convalescent COVID-19.

The gene calls are TRBV27 and TRBJ2-3, with 12 bases that match TRBD2. V shed 4 bases and J 8 bases; nucleotides not matched to a gene: 4. The germline V gene has CDR1 MNHEY and CDR2 SMNVEV (reference sequence). The CDR3 has 14 residues. Here the CDR3 reads CASSSRLAGVTQYF. The CDR3 bases are TGTGCCAGCAGTTCGCGACTAGCGGGAGTTACGCAGTATTTT.

V and J are TRBV9 and TRBJ2-6; D gene unclear. Trimming shortened V by 3 bases and J by 0 bases, and 16 bases separated the two germline ends. CDR1 is SGDLS, CDR2 YYNGEE, per germline. The CDR3 is 18 amino acids. The CDR3 sequence: CASSARGRIFSGANVLTF. The CDR3, as DNA: TGTGCCAGCAGCGCCCGTGGCAGAATCTTCTCTGGGGCCAACGTCCTGACTTTC.

This clone has only a few counts. J is TRBJ1-2 and V is TRBV6-5; D call uncertain. The ends were cut back, 3 bases at V and 2 bases at J, with 13 bases in the middle. This CDR3 contains 15 residues. Germline CDR1 MNHEY, CDR2 SVGAGI. CDR3 sequence reads: CASSYSPDGNYGYTF. Written as DNA, the CDR3 is TGTGCCAGCAGTTATAGCCCCGACGGGAACTATGGCTACACCTTC.

The DNA for the CDR3 is TGTGCCACCTCCGACACGAATTACAATGAGCAGTTCTTC. Its protein is CATSDTNYNEQFF. V usage is TRBV24-1 and J usage is TRBJ2-1, with D unclear. With 9 bases removed from V and 4 bases from J, the gap between germline ends came to 12 bases. The CDR3 loop spans 13 amino acids. Germline V lookup: CDR1 KGHDR, CDR2 SFDVKD.

The gene calls are TRBV28 and TRBJ2-7; 10 positions match TRBD1. The germline CDR1 and CDR2 sequences are MDHEN and SYDVKM. The length of the CDR3 is 15 residues. J was trimmed by 1 base and V by 5 bases; bases with no gene match: 5. The DNA for the CDR3 is TGTGCCAGCAGTATCTGGACAGGGGGGTCCTACGAGCAGTACTTC. It codes for CASSIWTGGSYEQYF. Using reference TRBV28 and TRBJ2-7 for the parts outside the CDR3, the full variable domain is DVKVTQSSRYLVKRTGEKVFLECVQDMDHENMFWYRQDPGLGLRLIYFSYDVKMKEKGDIPEGYSVSREKKERFSLILESASTNQTSMYLCASSIWTGGSYEQYFGPGTRLTVT.

This clone was detected only a few times. The chain recombines TRBV6-4 with TRBJ1-1; 9 bases are a match to TRBD1. The CDR3 contains 15 residues. The V segment lost 0 bases and the J segment 1 base; nucleotides outside the gene matches: 0. Germline V lookup: CDR1 MRHNA, CDR2 SNTAGT. The CDR3 bases are TGTGCCAGCAGTGACTCGACAGGGGGGAACACTGAAGCTTTCTTT. Protein: CASSDSTGGNTEAFF.

The chain joins TRBV29-1 to TRBJ2-1, with TRBD2 as a possible D gene (5 bases). Per germline, CDR1 SQVTM and CDR2 ANQGSEA. The CDR3 sequence is 14 residues long. Between the trimmed V and J ends, which lost 2 bases and 8 bases, there was a span of 16 bases. The CDR3: CSVELARVRHEQFF. In nucleotides, the CDR3 is TGCAGCGTTGAACTAGCTAGAGTGCGCCATGAGCAGTTCTTC.

The chain is built from TRBV5-1 and TRBJ2-2, with 8 positions matching TRBD2. The V segment lost 5 bases and the J segment 3 bases; nucleotides outside the gene matches: 6. There are 15 residues in the CDR3. Per the germline V gene, CDR1 is SGHRS and CDR2 is YFSETQ. The CDR3 region has the DNA TGCGCCAGCAGTCCCGAGCGGGGGTACACCGGGGAGCTGTTTTTT. Residues: CASSPERGYTGELFF.

The chain is built from TRBV28 and TRBJ2-2; D might be TRBD1 (6 bases). The CDR3 is 14 amino acids. Trimming shortened V by 10 bases and J by 0 bases, and 12 bases separated the two germline ends. Germline V gene data show CDR1 as MDHEN and CDR2 as SYDVKM. The CDR3 spells CANWDKSNTGELFF. The CDR3 DNA reads as TGTGCCAACTGGGACAAATCGAACACCGGGGAGCTGTTTTTT. Looking up the rest from reference TRBV28 and TRBJ2-2 gives the full variable domain: DVKVTQSSRYLVKRTGEKVFLECVQDMDHENMFWYRQDPGLGLRLIYFSYDVKMKEKGDIPEGYSVSREKKERFSLILESASTNQTSMYLCANWDKSNTGELFFGEGSRLTVL.

The chain carries TRBV7-3 and TRBJ1-1; 7 positions agree with TRBD1. CDR3 length: 14 amino acids. CDR1 and CDR2 (germline): SGHTA, FQGTGA. V lost 3 bases, J lost 7 bases, and 8 bases stayed unmatched. The CDR3 sequence is CASSFLGGLGEAFF. The CDR3 DNA reads as TGTGCCAGCAGCTTCTTAGGGGGCCTCGGTGAAGCTTTCTTT. Using reference TRBV7-3 and TRBJ1-1 for the parts outside the CDR3, the full variable domain is GAGVSQTPSNKVTEKGKYVELRCDPISGHTALYWYRQSLGQGPEFLIYFQGTGAADDSGLPNDRFFAVRPEGSVSTLKIQRTERGDSAVYLCASSFLGGLGEAFFGQGTRLTVV.